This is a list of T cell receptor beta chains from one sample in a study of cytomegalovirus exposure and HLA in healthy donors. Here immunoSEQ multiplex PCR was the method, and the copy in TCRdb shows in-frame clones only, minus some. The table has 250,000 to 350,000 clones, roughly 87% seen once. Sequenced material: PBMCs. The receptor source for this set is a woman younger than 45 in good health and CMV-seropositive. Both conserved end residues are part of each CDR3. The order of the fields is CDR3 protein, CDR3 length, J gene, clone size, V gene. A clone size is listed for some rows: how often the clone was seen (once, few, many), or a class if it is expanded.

CDR3: CAWSPRRGTNYGYTF
length: 15
J: TRBJ1-2
size: .
V: TRBV30

CDR3: CASSYKGVTEAFF
length: 13
J: TRBJ1-1
size: .
V: TRBV6-5

CDR3: CASSTGTSYNSPLHF
length: 15
J: TRBJ1-6
size: .
V: TRBV7-6

CDR3: CASSQELRGYGYTF
length: 14
J: TRBJ1-2
size: .
V: TRBV4-2

CDR3: CASSLDRGRQYF
length: 12
J: TRBJ2-5
size: .
V: TRBV7-3

CDR3: CASRLAGNTGELFF
length: 14
J: TRBJ2-2
size: .
V: TRBV7-2

CDR3: CTSGDTYSYEQYF
length: 13
J: TRBJ2-7
size: .
V: TRBV7-9

CDR3: CASSLSMVLNQPQHF
length: 15
J: TRBJ1-5
size: .
V: TRBV28

CDR3: CASSVERGAEAFF
length: 13
J: TRBJ1-1
size: .
V: TRBV9

CDR3: CASSQDAGAAQFF
length: 13
J: TRBJ2-1
size: .
V: TRBV4-3

CDR3: CASSSDWGNEQFF
length: 13
J: TRBJ2-1
size: .
V: TRBV18

CDR3: CASSVQGTGQPQHF
length: 14
J: TRBJ1-5
size: .
V: TRBV2

CDR3: CASSQAIQGFANTGELFF
length: 18
J: TRBJ2-2
size: .
V: TRBV4-3

CDR3: CASSTGLAANTDTQYF
length: 16
J: TRBJ2-3
size: .
V: TRBV28

CDR3: CASSYVRQGRYGYTF
length: 15
J: TRBJ1-2
size: .
V: TRBV6-5

CDR3: CASSPTGGNQPQHF
length: 14
J: TRBJ1-5
size: .
V: TRBV7-3

CDR3: CASSPEWGDSTDTQYF
length: 16
J: TRBJ2-3
size: once
V: TRBV28

CDR3: CSVGRAGANVLTF
length: 13
J: TRBJ2-6
size: .
V: TRBV29-1

CDR3: CASSFSGFGETQYF
length: 14
J: TRBJ2-5
size: .
V: TRBV11-3

CDR3: CASSLDKHEQYF
length: 12
J: TRBJ2-7
size: .
V: TRBV5-1

CDR3: CATSREGGGNEQFF
length: 14
J: TRBJ2-1
size: .
V: TRBV15

CDR3: CASTLSSSYNEQFF
length: 14
J: TRBJ2-1
size: .
V: TRBV5-1

CDR3: CASSQEFSPGVVWGYTF
length: 17
J: TRBJ1-2
size: .
V: TRBV4-1

CDR3: CASSQDLGREQYF
length: 13
J: TRBJ2-7
size: .
V: TRBV4-2

CDR3: CASSQEFGLHSYEQYF
length: 16
J: TRBJ2-7
size: .
V: TRBV4-2

CDR3: CASSARGSGGWDEQYF
length: 16
J: TRBJ2-7
size: .
V: TRBV9

CDR3: CASSQDKRESYEQYF
length: 15
J: TRBJ2-7
size: .
V: TRBV4-1

CDR3: CASSIGQYSNQPQHF
length: 15
J: TRBJ1-5
size: .
V: TRBV19

CDR3: CASSSFEGQIYGYTF
length: 15
J: TRBJ1-2
size: .
V: TRBV4-2

CDR3: CASSSIGAGYTF
length: 12
J: TRBJ1-2
size: .
V: TRBV27

CDR3: CASSVDRVPGNTIYF
length: 15
J: TRBJ1-3
size: .
V: TRBV9

CDR3: CASSPGLAGLVDTQYF
length: 16
J: TRBJ2-3
size: .
V: TRBV4-2

CDR3: CASSLQGRFNEQYF
length: 14
J: TRBJ2-7
size: .
V: TRBV27

CDR3: CASSGRTSYNEQFF
length: 14
J: TRBJ2-1
size: .
V: TRBV9

CDR3: CASSLGQGPYNEQFF
length: 15
J: TRBJ2-1
size: .
V: TRBV11-3

CDR3: CASSETPGDTQYF
length: 13
J: TRBJ2-3
size: .
V: TRBV10-2

CDR3: CASSISLHERGNQPQHF
length: 17
J: TRBJ1-5
size: .
V: TRBV19

CDR3: CASSQLPGNEQFF
length: 13
J: TRBJ2-1
size: .
V: TRBV4-3

CDR3: CASSNNDRGNTEAFF
length: 15
J: TRBJ1-1
size: .
V: TRBV7-9

CDR3: CASSLANPGYNEQFF
length: 15
J: TRBJ2-1
size: .
V: TRBV7-7

CDR3: CSAGRAETQYF
length: 11
J: TRBJ2-5
size: .
V: TRBV20-1

CDR3: CASSLSPRTYEQYF
length: 14
J: TRBJ2-7
size: .
V: TRBV28

CDR3: CAWNPDRASYEQYF
length: 14
J: TRBJ2-7
size: .
V: TRBV30

CDR3: CASSLDPDTQYF
length: 12
J: TRBJ2-3
size: .
V: TRBV7-2

CDR3: CASSPSGAGVQYEQYF
length: 16
J: TRBJ2-7
size: .
V: TRBV7-2

CDR3: CSVLSSGGYTF
length: 11
J: TRBJ1-2
size: .
V: TRBV29-1

CDR3: CASSTTPRDGYTF
length: 13
J: TRBJ1-2
size: .
V: TRBV6-5

CDR3: CASSQDPGSYNEQFF
length: 15
J: TRBJ2-1
size: .
V: TRBV4-3

CDR3: CASSPRTSGSVSEQYF
length: 16
J: TRBJ2-7
size: .
V: TRBV27

CDR3: CSVLLRDRLNEQYF
length: 14
J: TRBJ2-7
size: .
V: TRBV29-1

CDR3: CASSQDVGTGTGNTIYF
length: 17
J: TRBJ1-3
size: .
V: TRBV4-3

CDR3: CASSNTGARSYEQYF
length: 15
J: TRBJ2-7
size: .
V: TRBV28

CDR3: CASSLRGVGQYEQYF
length: 15
J: TRBJ2-7
size: .
V: TRBV28

CDR3: CASRSDRGPYQPQHF
length: 15
J: TRBJ1-5
size: .
V: TRBV28

CDR3: CSARGVRELFF
length: 11
J: TRBJ2-2
size: .
V: TRBV20-1

CDR3: CASSLEYIYGYTF
length: 13
J: TRBJ1-2
size: .
V: TRBV7-2

CDR3: CASGRDRRTDTQYF
length: 14
J: TRBJ2-3
size: .
V: TRBV2

CDR3: CASSTDRITGELFF
length: 14
J: TRBJ2-2
size: .
V: TRBV9

CDR3: CASSLSGAGTNTGELFF
length: 17
J: TRBJ2-2
size: .
V: TRBV27

CDR3: CAWTLSAYEQYF
length: 12
J: TRBJ2-7
size: .
V: TRBV30